The clone carrying this T cell receptor (beta chain) has at least ten counts. Germline CDR1 reads SGHRS; CDR2 reads YFSETQ. There are 14 residues in the CDR3. The V end lost 7 bases, the J end lost 1 base, and 14 bases lay between the germline ends. TCRdb processed the 5' RACE reads anew with MiXCR; each CDR3 protein has one entry. The repertoire holds some 65,000 distinct CDR3 sequences, with over 4% as singletons. This sample stems from a study of neurological immune-mediated disorders. Material: PBMCs. The clonotype comes from a man aged 50-59 years with multiple sclerosis. The genes are TRBV5-1 and TRBJ1-1; tentatively, D is TRBD1 (6 bases). CDR3 region: CASATGPGNTEAFF. CDR3 bases: TGCGCCAGCGCCACAGGGCCGGGGAACACTGAAGCTTTCTTT.